This T cell receptor (beta chain) comes out of a study of cytomegalovirus exposure and HLA in healthy donors. Study-level results: Later work showed greater clonal expansion in HLA-associated TCR beta chains than in equally common others. An apparent linkage of common viral pathogens to several of the most significant clusters emerged in a later analysis. HLA allele associations emerged for some 16,000 TCR beta sequences in a later analysis, at 0.05 false discovery rate.

On this clone itself: Antigen specificity is unknown.

The V end lost 4 bases, the J end lost 2 bases, and 19 bases lay between the germline ends. The germline V gene encodes CDR1 LNHNV and CDR2 YYDKDF (reference sequence). This CDR3 contains 17 residues. PCR involved 60 Vbeta and 13 Jbeta primers. Profiled with immunoSEQ multiplex PCR; TCRdb holds only in-frame clones, not every one. The data show hundreds of thousands of clones, with roughly two thirds seen just once and approximately 2.3% held by the top ten. The clonotype was recovered from a female donor in good health and CMV-seronegative. The sample taken for sequencing was PBMCs. The chain combines TRBV15 with TRBJ2-3; D might be TRBD1 (8 bases). The DNA for the CDR3 is TGTGCCACCAGCATGGGGGGGGCAGGGGGCCCCACAGATACGCAGTATTTT. Translating it yields CATSMGGAGGPTDTQYF.